This is a list of T cell receptor beta chains from one sample in a study of CD4+ T cells in melanoma. Generated by immunoSEQ multiplex PCR, the TCRdb table keeps only in-frame clones and is missing some. The sample lists roughly 11,000 clones; 65% to 75% were seen once. The specimen was cells from a culture (not recorded whether cultured in vitro). All receptors come from a human donor with melanoma. Both conserved end residues are part of each CDR3. Each record gives: J gene, V gene, D gene, CDR3 protein. A D gene is named only where the DNA matches it firmly.

J gene: TRBJ2-3
V gene: TRBV5-1
D gene: -
CDR3 protein: CASSVGRGDSWTDTQYF

J gene: TRBJ1-2
V gene: TRBV19
D gene: -
CDR3 protein: CASSTARGGRHRGGYTF

J gene: TRBJ2-1
V gene: TRBV4-2
D gene: TRBD2
CDR3 protein: CASSQDGLDVAGGRYEQFF

J gene: TRBJ2-1
V gene: TRBV25-1
D gene: TRBD1
CDR3 protein: CASSNRGQYWNEQFF

J gene: TRBJ1-1
V gene: TRBV6-1
D gene: TRBD1
CDR3 protein: CASSEIRDRGAFF

J gene: TRBJ2-1
V gene: TRBV6-1
D gene: -
CDR3 protein: CASSDSFYEQFF

J gene: TRBJ1-2
V gene: TRBV5-5
D gene: -
CDR3 protein: CASSFLANYGYTF

J gene: TRBJ1-2
V gene: TRBV5-4
D gene: -
CDR3 protein: CASTQGLGYGYTF

J gene: TRBJ1-1
V gene: TRBV6-5
D gene: -
CDR3 protein: CASSLGTDTEAFF

J gene: TRBJ2-7
V gene: TRBV2
D gene: TRBD1
CDR3 protein: CASKTGGVSYEQYF

J gene: TRBJ1-3
V gene: TRBV10-3
D gene: -
CDR3 protein: CAIRPPSGNTIYF

J gene: TRBJ1-2
V gene: TRBV20-1
D gene: -
CDR3 protein: CSALQTTWYTF

J gene: TRBJ2-4
V gene: TRBV5-1
D gene: -
CDR3 protein: CASHRGGAGNGKNIQYF

J gene: TRBJ2-7
V gene: TRBV7-9
D gene: -
CDR3 protein: CASSLGVGFFSYEQYF

J gene: TRBJ1-4
V gene: TRBV5-1
D gene: TRBD1
CDR3 protein: CASSSQGGGEKLFF

J gene: TRBJ1-6
V gene: TRBV5-3
D gene: -
CDR3 protein: CARSIPGRVVYSPLHF

J gene: TRBJ2-3
V gene: TRBV2
D gene: -
CDR3 protein: CASSEGGGPDTQYF

J gene: TRBJ1-5
V gene: TRBV5-6
D gene: -
CDR3 protein: CASSSGRLARNNQPQHF

J gene: TRBJ2-1
V gene: TRBV11-2
D gene: -
CDR3 protein: CASSRLNEQFF

J gene: TRBJ1-1
V gene: TRBV7-8
D gene: TRBD1
CDR3 protein: CASSLDARPRTGGKRAEAFF

J gene: TRBJ1-3
V gene: TRBV6-5
D gene: -
CDR3 protein: CASSYSRGSGNTIYF

J gene: TRBJ2-3
V gene: TRBV6-4
D gene: -
CDR3 protein: CASSERGAVRTQYF

J gene: TRBJ2-1
V gene: TRBV10-2
D gene: TRBD2
CDR3 protein: CASSRLAGGNEQFF